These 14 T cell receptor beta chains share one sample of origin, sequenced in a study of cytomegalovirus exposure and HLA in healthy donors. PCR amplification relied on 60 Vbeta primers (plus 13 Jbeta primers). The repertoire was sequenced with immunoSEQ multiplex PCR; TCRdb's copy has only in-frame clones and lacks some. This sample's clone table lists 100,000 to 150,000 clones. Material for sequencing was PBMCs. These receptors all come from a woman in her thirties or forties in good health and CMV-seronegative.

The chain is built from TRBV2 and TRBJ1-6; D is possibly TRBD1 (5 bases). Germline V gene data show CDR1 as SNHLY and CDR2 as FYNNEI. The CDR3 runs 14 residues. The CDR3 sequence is CAGGKGIGGSPLHF. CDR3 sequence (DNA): TGTGCGGGTGGAAAGGGGATCGGCGGTTCACCCCTCCACTTT.

The CDR3 DNA follows: TGTGCCAGCAGCTCCGAGACACCTTACACTGAAGCTTTCTTT. Translated, it gives CASSSETPYTEAFF. V is TRBV5-4 and J is TRBJ1-1; D not certain. CDR1 is SGHNT, CDR2 YYREEE, per germline (reference sequence). The CDR3 sequence is 14 residues long. V was shortened by 3 bases and J by 3 bases, with 12 bases between the two germline ends.

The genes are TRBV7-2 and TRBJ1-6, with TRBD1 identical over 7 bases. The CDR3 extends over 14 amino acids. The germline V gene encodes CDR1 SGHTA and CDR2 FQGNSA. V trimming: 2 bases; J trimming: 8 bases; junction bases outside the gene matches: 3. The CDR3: CASSLPGQYSPLHF. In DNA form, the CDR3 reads TGTGCCAGCAGCTTACCGGGACAGTATTCACCCCTCCACTTT.

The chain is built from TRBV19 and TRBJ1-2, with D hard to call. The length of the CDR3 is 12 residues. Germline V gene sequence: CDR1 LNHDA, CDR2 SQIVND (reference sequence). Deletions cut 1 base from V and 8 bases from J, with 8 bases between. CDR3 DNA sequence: TGTGCCAGTAGTATAGTATCGAGCGGCTACACCTTC. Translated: CASSIVSSGYTF.

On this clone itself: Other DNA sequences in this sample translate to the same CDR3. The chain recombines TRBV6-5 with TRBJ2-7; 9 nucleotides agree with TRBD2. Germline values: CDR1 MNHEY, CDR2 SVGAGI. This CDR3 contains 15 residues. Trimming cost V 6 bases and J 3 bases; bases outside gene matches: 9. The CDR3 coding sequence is TGTGCCAGCAGCCCCTGGGGTAGCGGGGGCTACGAGCAGTACTTC. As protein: CASSPWGSGGYEQYF.

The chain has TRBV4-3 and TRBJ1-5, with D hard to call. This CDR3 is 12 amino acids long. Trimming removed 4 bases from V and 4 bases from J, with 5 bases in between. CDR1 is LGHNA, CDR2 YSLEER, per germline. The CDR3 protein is CASSPPNQPQHF. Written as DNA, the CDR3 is TGCGCCAGCAGCCCCCCAAATCAGCCCCAGCATTTT.

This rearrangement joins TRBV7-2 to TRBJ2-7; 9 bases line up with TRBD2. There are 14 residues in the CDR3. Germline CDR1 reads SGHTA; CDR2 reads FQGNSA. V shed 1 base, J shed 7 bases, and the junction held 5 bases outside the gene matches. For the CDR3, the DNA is TGTGCCAGCAGCTTAGGACTAGCGGTGGGGGAGCAGTACTTC. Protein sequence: CASSLGLAVGEQYF.

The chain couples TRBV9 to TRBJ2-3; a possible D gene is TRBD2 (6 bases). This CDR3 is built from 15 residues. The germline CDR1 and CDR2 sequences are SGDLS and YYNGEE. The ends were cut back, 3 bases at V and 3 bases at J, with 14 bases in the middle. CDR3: CASSGRGGRTDTQYF. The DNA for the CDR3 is TGTGCCAGCAGCGGGCGGGGTGGTAGGACAGATACGCAGTATTTT. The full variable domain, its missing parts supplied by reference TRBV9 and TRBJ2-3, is DSGVTQTPKHLITATGQRVTLRCSPRSGDLSVYWYQQSLDQGLQFLIQYYNGEERAKGNILERFSAQQFPDLHSELNLSSLELGDSALYFCASSGRGGRTDTQYFGPGTRLTVL.

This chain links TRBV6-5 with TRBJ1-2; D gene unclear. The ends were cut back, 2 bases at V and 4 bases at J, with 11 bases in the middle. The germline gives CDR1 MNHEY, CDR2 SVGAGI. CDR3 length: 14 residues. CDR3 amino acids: CASSYDKAPYGYTF. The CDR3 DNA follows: TGTGCCAGCAGTTACGACAAGGCCCCCTATGGCTACACCTTC.

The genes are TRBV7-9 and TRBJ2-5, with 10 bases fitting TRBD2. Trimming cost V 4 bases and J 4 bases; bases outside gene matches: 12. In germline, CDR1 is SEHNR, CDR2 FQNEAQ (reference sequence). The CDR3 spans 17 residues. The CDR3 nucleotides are TGTGCCAGCAGCTCCATTGGGCTAGCGGGGGTAGGAGAGACCCAGTACTTC. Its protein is CASSSIGLAGVGETQYF.

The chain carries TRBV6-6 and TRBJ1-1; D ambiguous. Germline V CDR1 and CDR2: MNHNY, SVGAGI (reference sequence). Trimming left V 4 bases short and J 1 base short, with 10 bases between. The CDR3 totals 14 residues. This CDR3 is CASSFMAENTEAFF. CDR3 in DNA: TGTGCCAGCAGTTTTATGGCAGAGAACACTGAAGCTTTCTTT.

This CDR3 is CATSSRTGTYNEQFF. The CDR3 DNA follows: TGTGCCACCAGCAGCCGGACAGGAACCTACAATGAGCAGTTCTTC. The chain has TRBV15 and TRBJ2-1, with TRBD1 matching over 7 bases. The length of the CDR3 is 15 residues. V shed 3 bases, J shed 2 bases, and the junction held 4 bases outside the gene matches. In germline, CDR1 is LNHNV, CDR2 YYDKDF (reference sequence).

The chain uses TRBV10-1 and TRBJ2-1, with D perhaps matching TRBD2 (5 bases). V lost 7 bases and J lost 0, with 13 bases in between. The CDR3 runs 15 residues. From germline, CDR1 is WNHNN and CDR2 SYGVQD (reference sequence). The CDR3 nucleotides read TGCGCCAGCACCCGGACGGGGAGCTCCTACAATGAGCAGTTCTTC. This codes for CASTRTGSSYNEQFF.

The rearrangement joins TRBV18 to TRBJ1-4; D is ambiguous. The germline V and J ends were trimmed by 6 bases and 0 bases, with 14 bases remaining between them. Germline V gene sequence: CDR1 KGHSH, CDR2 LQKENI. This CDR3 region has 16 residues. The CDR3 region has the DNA TGTGCCAGCTCTCGCGAAAATCCTGCAACTAATGAAAAACTGTTTTTT. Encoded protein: CASSRENPATNEKLFF.